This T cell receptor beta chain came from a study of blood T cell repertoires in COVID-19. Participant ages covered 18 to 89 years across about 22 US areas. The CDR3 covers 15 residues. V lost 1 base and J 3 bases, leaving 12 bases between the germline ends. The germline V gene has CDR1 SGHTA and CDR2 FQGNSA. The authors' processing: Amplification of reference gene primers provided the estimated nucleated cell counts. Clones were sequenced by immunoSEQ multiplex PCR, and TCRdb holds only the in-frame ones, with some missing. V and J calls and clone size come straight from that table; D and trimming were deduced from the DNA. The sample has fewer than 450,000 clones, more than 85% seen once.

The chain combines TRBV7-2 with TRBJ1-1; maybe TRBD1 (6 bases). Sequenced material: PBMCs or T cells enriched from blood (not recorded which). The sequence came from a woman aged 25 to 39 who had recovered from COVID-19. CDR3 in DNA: TGTGCCAGCAGCTTAGTAGGAGGACAGCACACTGAAGCTTTCTTT. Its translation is CASSLVGGQHTEAFF.